Following are 4 T cell receptor beta chains from one sample sequenced in a study of Graves' ophthalmopathy and Graves' hyperthyroidism. TCR beta CDR3 regions were amplified from RNA transcripts. HTBI primers were employed in first-round RT-PCR, then a second-round multiplex PCR followed. TCRdb re-called the multiplex PCR reads through MiXCR, storing one row per CDR3 protein. The table has about 1.2 million distinct CDR3 sequences, roughly two fifths seen once. Specimen: peripheral blood or thyroid tissue (not recorded which). Every receptor here comes from an adult man with Graves' hyperthyroidism.

Comments on this clonotype: A much larger clone differs from this one at a single base, so this may be a read error. The V call is TRBV24-1, the J call TRBJ2-5, with D unresolved. The CDR3 extends over 13 amino acids. V was pared by 2 bases and J by 7 bases, with 10 bases between. The germline CDR1 and CDR2 sequences are KGHDR and SFDVKD. In DNA form, the CDR3 reads TGTGCCACCAGTGATTCGTTGTCGAGGACCCAGTACTTC. Protein sequence: CATSDSLSRTQYF.

The chain has TRBV7-9 and TRBJ2-5; D is unclear. Per germline, CDR1 SEHNR and CDR2 FQNEAQ (reference sequence). V lost 3 bases and J 5 bases, leaving 10 bases between the germline ends. The CDR3 spans 13 residues. CDR3 nucleotides: TGTGCCAGCAGCTTCTCCTTGCGGGAGACCCAGTACTTC. It specifies CASSFSLRETQYF.

A remark on this clonotype: The CDR3 carries no conserved terminal phenylalanine or tryptophan, so it likely arises from a read error. The DNA is left out, because the CDR3 cannot be placed on it with certainty; the CDR3 is given as TCRdb lists it. This chain joins TRBV20-1 and TRBJ2-2; the table's D call, TRBD1, has no DNA check behind it. The CDR3 length equals 13 residues, ends included. CDR1 and CDR2 from the germline V gene are DFQATT and SNEGSKA (reference sequence). This CDR3 is CSAQDREHRGAVV.

V and J are TRBV25-1 and TRBJ1-4; 7 nucleotides align to TRBD1. The V segment lost 5 bases and the J segment 3 bases; nucleotides outside the gene matches: 15. The CDR3 runs to 18 residues. The V gene's germline CDR1 is MGHDK and CDR2 SYGVNS. The CDR3 region is CASSPGTVLVGSNEKLFF. As DNA, the CDR3 is TGTGCCAGCAGTCCCGGGACAGTTTTGGTGGGTTCTAATGAAAAACTGTTTTTT.